These 5 T cell receptor beta chains came from one sample sequenced in a study of control samples from healthy donors and cancer patients. The repertoire was sequenced with immunoSEQ multiplex PCR; TCRdb's copy has only in-frame clones and lacks some. The sample shows about 28,000 clones, just under 90% of them seen only once. The sequenced sample consisted of PBMCs. The receptors were sampled from a woman aged 40 to 50 with lung cancer.

This sequence joins TRBV25-1 and TRBJ1-2, with 10 bases matching TRBD1. The junction had 7 bases not matched to a gene; V was cut back by 0 bases and J by 0 bases. This CDR3 region has 18 residues. CDR1 is MGHDK, CDR2 SYGVNS, per germline. CDR3 nucleotides: TGTGCCAGCAGTGAATATCCCCGGACAGGGGGAACTAACTATGGCTACACCTTC. Amino acids: CASSEYPRTGGTNYGYTF.

The gene calls are TRBV19 and TRBJ1-1; no clear D gene. The CDR3 sequence is 16 residues long. Trimming removed 0 bases at V and 5 bases at J, with 16 bases between. CDR1 and CDR2 from the germline V gene are LNHDA and SQIVND (reference sequence). The CDR3 DNA is TGTGCCAGTAGTATAGACCTACCGAGGGAACCAACTGAAGCTTTCTTT. This sequence encodes CASSIDLPREPTEAFF. Drawing the rest from reference TRBV19 and TRBJ1-1, the complete variable domain is DGGITQSPKYLFRKEGQNVTLSCEQNLNHDAMYWYRQDPGQGLRLIYYSQIVNDFQKGDIAEGYSVSREKKESFPLTVTSAQKNPTAFYLCASSIDLPREPTEAFFGQGTRLTVV.

The rearrangement uses TRBV6-5 and TRBJ1-5; 8 bases agree with TRBD1. The germline V gene encodes CDR1 MNHEY and CDR2 SVGAGI. J gave up 1 base and V 9 bases, and 5 bases lay outside the gene matches. This CDR3 contains 14 residues. The CDR3 is CARGDRISNQPQHF. Written as DNA, the CDR3 is TGTGCCAGGGGGGACAGGATCAGCAATCAGCCCCAGCATTTT.

The V and J genes are TRBV6-6 and TRBJ1-3; D uncertain. The length of the CDR3 is 13 residues. Between the trimmed V and J ends, which lost 6 bases and 0 bases, there was a span of 6 bases. Germline V gives CDR1 MNHNY, CDR2 SVGAGI (reference sequence). The CDR3 spells CASRPFSGNTIYF. The DNA for the CDR3 is TGTGCCAGCAGGCCTTTCTCTGGAAACACCATATATTTT.

CDR3 bases: TGTGCCATCAGCCCCACCGAACCCGGGGAGCTGTTTTTT. Translating it yields CAISPTEPGELFF. The chain uses TRBV10-3 and TRBJ2-2; D not certain. CDR1 and CDR2 from the germline V gene are ENHRY and SYGVKD. Trimming shortened V by 6 bases and J by 6 bases, and 11 bases separated the two germline ends. This CDR3 is 13 amino acids long.